Listed below are T cell receptor beta chains from one sample, sequenced in a study of blood T cell repertoires in COVID-19. Measured with immunoSEQ multiplex PCR; TCRdb has only the in-frame clones, and not every one. This repertoire shows about 300,000 clones, roughly 90% found once; its top ten account for 6.4%. The sequenced material came from peripheral blood. The receptors shown here come from a man in his late teens or twenties who had recovered from COVID-19. CDR3s include the opening cysteine and the closing phenylalanine or tryptophan. Each record gives: CDR3 protein, CDR3 DNA, clone size, D gene, J gene, V gene. The D gene is left open where the match is weak. Clone size is shown for a subset of rows, as once, few, many or a class of expanded clone.

CASSSRGQETQYF	TGCGCCAGCAGCTCCAGGGGGCAAGAGACCCAGTACTTC	.	TRBD1	TRBJ2-5	TRBV5-1
CASSLVGTGPQETQYF	TGTGCCAGCAGCTTAGTTGGGACAGGGCCACAAGAGACCCAGTACTTC	.	TRBD1	TRBJ2-5	TRBV13
CASSQGAGANYGYTF	TGTGCCAGCAGCCAAGGGGCAGGGGCTAACTATGGCTACACCTTC	.	.	TRBJ1-2	TRBV3-1/TRBV3-2
CASSLSTSGGEDTQYF	TGTGCCAGCAGTTTATCCACTAGCGGGGGGGAAGATACGCAGTATTTT	.	TRBD2	TRBJ2-3	TRBV27
CASSEQGVVTGELFF	TGTGCCAGCAGTGAACAGGGGGTTGTCACCGGGGAGCTGTTTTTT	.	TRBD1	TRBJ2-2	TRBV2
CASSGRAGGPGNEQFF	TGTGCCAGCAGCGGAAGAGCGGGAGGGCCGGGGAATGAGCAGTTCTTC	.	TRBD2	TRBJ2-1	TRBV7-6
CASSQPDRSFGELFF	TGCGCCAGCAGCCAACCTGACAGGTCCTTCGGGGAGCTGTTTTTT	.	.	TRBJ2-2	TRBV4-1
CASSPPGYTEAFF	TGTGCCAGCAGTCCTCCAGGGTACACTGAAGCTTTCTTT	.	.	TRBJ1-1	TRBV6-5
CASSQGAKGTEAFF	TGTGCCAGCAGCCAGGGGGCTAAAGGCACTGAAGCTTTCTTT	.	.	TRBJ1-1	TRBV3-1/TRBV3-2
CASSGQGADTF	TGTGCCAGCAGCGGACAGGGGGCAGACACCTTC	few	TRBD1	TRBJ1-2	TRBV5-4
CASSWGTGDTQYF	TGTGCCAGCAGTTGGGGGACAGGAGATACGCAGTATTTT	.	TRBD1	TRBJ2-3	TRBV27
CASSQLLTGTEYNEQFF	TGTGCCAGCAGCCAACTGCTGACCGGGACAGAGTACAATGAGCAGTTCTTC	.	TRBD1	TRBJ2-1	TRBV27
CASTLGVNGGTEAFF	TGTGCCAGCACGCTCGGGGTAAATGGCGGCACTGAAGCTTTCTTT	.	.	TRBJ1-1	TRBV6-5
CASSQPGGPYNEQFF	TGCGCCAGCAGCCAACCCGGGGGTCCCTACAATGAGCAGTTCTTC	.	.	TRBJ2-1	TRBV10-1
CASSLWSPSTDTQYF	TGTGCCAGCAGTTTATGGAGCCCGAGCACAGATACGCAGTATTTT	.	.	TRBJ2-3	TRBV27
CASMGQESSGEQFF	TGTGCCAGCATGGGACAGGAGTCTAGCGGAGAGCAGTTCTTC	.	.	TRBJ2-1	TRBV9
CASGTLGQDLSGANVLTF	TGTGCTAGTGGCACCCTCGGACAGGACCTCTCTGGGGCCAACGTCCTGACTTTC	.	TRBD1	TRBJ2-6	TRBV12-5
CATETGVGNTIYF	TGTGCCACCGAGACAGGGGTTGGAAACACCATATATTTT	few	TRBD1	TRBJ1-3	TRBV19
CASSGRDRDIHEQYF	TGTGCCAGCAGCGGCCGGGACAGGGACATCCACGAGCAGTACTTC	once	TRBD1	TRBJ2-7	TRBV9
CASSLNAGLKSGYTF	TGTGCCAGCAGCTTAAACGCAGGGCTGAAAAGTGGCTACACCTTC	.	.	TRBJ1-2	TRBV7-6
CASSQDPGIYNEQFF	TGCGCCAGCAGCCAAGATCCGGGGATCTACAATGAGCAGTTCTTC	.	.	TRBJ2-1	TRBV4-3
CASSPRGGLGVWTEAFF	TGTGCCAGCTCACCACGAGGGGGACTAGGGGTTTGGACTGAAGCTTTCTTT	.	.	TRBJ1-1	TRBV18
CASSDQAAGGSGYGYTF	TGCGCCAGCAGTGATCAGGCTGCAGGGGGTTCTGGCTATGGCTACACCTTC	.	TRBD1	TRBJ1-2	TRBV10-2
CASSSSAGETYEQYF	TGTGCCAGCAGCTCATCGGCTGGGGAGACCTACGAGCAGTACTTC	once	.	TRBJ2-7	TRBV7-2
CSASFEGENQPQHF	TGCAGTGCTAGTTTCGAGGGGGAGAATCAGCCCCAGCATTTT	.	.	TRBJ1-5	TRBV20-1
CASSSNIRGTNEKLFF	TGCGCCAGCAGCTCCAACATCAGGGGGACTAATGAAAAACTGTTTTTT	.	TRBD1	TRBJ1-4	TRBV5-1
CASSLRTTSGGAETQYF	TGTGCCAGCAGCTTGCGAACCACTAGCGGGGGGGCGGAGACCCAGTACTTC	.	TRBD2	TRBJ2-5	TRBV5-4
CASSPGRGEDEQYF	TGTGCCAGCAGCCCGGGACGGGGGGAGGACGAGCAGTACTTC	.	TRBD2	TRBJ2-7	TRBV7-3
CASSPIPTGTRVFYEQYF	TGTGCCAGCAGCCCTATCCCAACCGGGACAAGGGTTTTTTACGAGCAGTACTTC	.	.	TRBJ2-7	TRBV13
CASSTRGLSNTGELFF	TGCGCCAGCAGCACGAGGGGGCTCTCGAACACCGGGGAGCTGTTTTTT	.	TRBD1	TRBJ2-2	TRBV4-1
CASSYAGTANQPQHF	TGTGCCAGCAGTTACGCCGGGACAGCAAATCAGCCCCAGCATTTT	.	TRBD1	TRBJ1-5	TRBV6-2/TRBV6-3
CASWRGGNYGYTF	TGTGCCAGCTGGCGGGGCGGTAACTATGGCTACACCTTC	.	.	TRBJ1-2	TRBV6-5
CASSQGASFGTDTQYF	TGCGCCAGCAGCCAGGGGGCAAGCTTTGGCACAGATACGCAGTATTTT	.	.	TRBJ2-3	TRBV4-1
CASSPEPPTGDYGYTF	TGTGCCAGTAGTCCAGAACCTCCGACAGGGGACTATGGCTACACCTTC	.	TRBD1	TRBJ1-2	TRBV19
CASSLDKGVYEQYF	TGTGCCAGCAGCTTGGACAAGGGGGTCTACGAGCAGTACTTC	.	.	TRBJ2-7	TRBV5-4
CASSLWETNTEAFF	TGCGCCAGCAGCTTGTGGGAGACGAACACTGAAGCTTTCTTT	few	.	TRBJ1-1	TRBV5-1
CSADGDNEQFF	TGCAGCGCCGACGGGGACAATGAGCAGTTCTTC	.	.	TRBJ2-1	TRBV29-1
CASSHGPSYEQYF	TGTGCCAGCAGCCATGGGCCCTCCTACGAGCAGTACTTC	.	.	TRBJ2-7	TRBV14
CASSEVRDYLRSGNTIYF	TGTGCCAGCAGTGAAGTGCGGGACTACCTTCGCTCTGGAAACACCATATATTTT	.	.	TRBJ1-3	TRBV6-1
CATSRGQNSGNTIYF	TGTGCCACCAGCAGGGGACAGAACTCTGGAAACACCATATATTTT	.	TRBD1	TRBJ1-3	TRBV15
CASSLRQGGTDTQYF	TGTGCCAGCAGCTTAAGACAGGGTGGGACAGATACGCAGTATTTT	once	TRBD1	TRBJ2-3	TRBV9
CASSLRGTRKPDTQYF	TGTGCCAGCAGCTTACGGGGGACTAGAAAGCCAGATACGCAGTATTTT	.	TRBD2	TRBJ2-3	TRBV7-2
CAWTRGTEAFF	TGTGCCTGGACAAGGGGCACTGAAGCTTTCTTT	.	.	TRBJ1-1	TRBV30
CASSGSGQSYEQYF	TGCGCCAGCAGCGGGTCGGGACAGTCCTACGAGCAGTACTTC	.	TRBD1	TRBJ2-7	TRBV5-1
CASTAESSYNSPLHF	TGTGCCAGCACGGCGGAAAGCTCCTATAATTCACCCCTCCACTTT	.	.	TRBJ1-6	TRBV2
CASRSPGQGAYEQYF	TGTGCCAGCCGATCGCCGGGACAGGGGGCCTACGAGCAGTACTTC	.	TRBD1	TRBJ2-7	TRBV27
CASSLDTSGNTIYF	TGCGCCAGCAGCTTGGACACCTCTGGAAACACCATATATTTT	.	.	TRBJ1-3	TRBV5-1
CASSLRTSGPYEQYF	TGTGCCAGCAGCTTAAGGACTAGCGGTCCTTACGAGCAGTACTTC	.	TRBD2	TRBJ2-7	TRBV7-8
CSVGPGSTDTQYF	TGCAGCGTTGGTCCAGGTAGCACAGATACGCAGTATTTT	.	.	TRBJ2-3	TRBV29-1
CASSRWDWRETVIGELFF	TGTGCCAGCAGCCGATGGGACTGGCGGGAGACGGTTATCGGGGAGCTGTTTTTT	.	TRBD2	TRBJ2-2	TRBV4-2
CAISPPTGEANYGYTF	TGTGCCATCAGTCCGCCGACAGGAGAAGCTAACTATGGCTACACCTTC	.	.	TRBJ1-2	TRBV10-3
CASSVVEWAEGDEQYF	TGTGCCAGCAGCGTGGTAGAATGGGCCGAGGGGGACGAGCAGTACTTC	.	.	TRBJ2-7	TRBV7-2